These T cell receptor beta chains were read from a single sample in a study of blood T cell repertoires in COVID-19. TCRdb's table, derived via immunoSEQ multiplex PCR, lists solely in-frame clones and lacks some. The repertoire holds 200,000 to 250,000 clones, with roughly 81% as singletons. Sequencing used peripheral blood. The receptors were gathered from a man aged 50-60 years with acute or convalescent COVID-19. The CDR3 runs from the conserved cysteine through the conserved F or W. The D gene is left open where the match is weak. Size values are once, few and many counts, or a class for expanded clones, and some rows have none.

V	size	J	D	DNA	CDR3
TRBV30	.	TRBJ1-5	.	TGTGCCTGGAGTGAGTCAGGGCTTGGGCAGCCCCAGCATTTT	CAWSESGLGQPQHF
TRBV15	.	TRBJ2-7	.	TGTGCCACCAGCATTGGGGGGTGGGAGCAGTACTTC	CATSIGGWEQYF
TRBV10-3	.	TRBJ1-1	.	TGTGCCATCAGAGCCGGGACACCGAACACTGAAGCTTTCTTT	CAIRAGTPNTEAFF
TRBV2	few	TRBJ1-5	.	TGTGCCAGCAGTGACGGGGATAGCAATCAGCCCCAGCATTTT	CASSDGDSNQPQHF
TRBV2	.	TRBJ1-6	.	TGTGCCAGCAGGAGACCGGGAAACTCCTATAATTCACCCCTCCACTTT	CASRRPGNSYNSPLHF
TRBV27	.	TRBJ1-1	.	TGTGCCAGCAGTCCATGGGACACGCGGAGGACTGAAGCTTTCTTT	CASSPWDTRRTEAFF
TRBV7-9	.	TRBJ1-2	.	TGTGCCAGCAGCTTAGGAGTTCAGGGAAGAAGTTCGGATGGCTATGGCTACACCTTC	CASSLGVQGRSSDGYGYTF
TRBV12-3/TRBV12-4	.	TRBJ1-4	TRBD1	TGTGCCAGCAGTCGGACAGGACCCATTAAACTGTTTTTT	CASSRTGPIKLFF
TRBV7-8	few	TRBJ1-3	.	TGTGCCAGCAGCTACGGAACTGTGGGCTCCTCCTCTGGAAACACCATATATTTT	CASSYGTVGSSSGNTIYF
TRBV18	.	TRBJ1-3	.	TGTGCCAGCTCACAGACGCGGGACTTCTTCACCATATATTTT	CASSQTRDFFTIYF
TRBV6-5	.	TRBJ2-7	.	TGTGCCAGCAAGAAGGGGCCCTACGAGCAGTACTTC	CASKKGPYEQYF
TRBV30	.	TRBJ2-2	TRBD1	TGTGCCTTCCGACAGGGGGCTCTCACCGGGGAGCTGTTTTTT	CAFRQGALTGELFF